This TCR beta chain was sequenced during a study of cytomegalovirus exposure and HLA in healthy donors. Study information: The 120 validation repertoires and the roughly 700 first-cohort repertoires shared a platform, a later analysis reported.

Using immunoSEQ multiplex PCR, the repertoire was profiled, and TCRdb retains in-frame clones only, with some absent. The sample has over 150,000 clones, about 86% seen once. Sequencing was done on a sample of PBMCs. The origin of this receptor is a young woman in good health and CMV-seropositive.

CDR3 in amino acids: CASSPRTSGATLPTDTQYF. The CDR3 region has the DNA TGTGCCAGCAGCCCCCGGACTAGCGGGGCAACCCTTCCCACAGATACGCAGTATTTT. The chain combines TRBV5-4 with TRBJ2-3, with 12 bases that match TRBD2. Germline V CDR1 and CDR2: SGHNT, YYREEE (reference sequence). CDR3 size: 19 residues. With V trimmed by 4 bases and J by 2 bases, 14 bases remained unmatched.